Sequencing of this T cell receptor (beta chain) was carried out in a study of T cells in Graves' hyperthyroidism and ophthalmopathy. Looking at the study overall: Once the initial diagnosis was made, peripheral blood was obtained before any treatment.

Each 10 ml fresh peripheral blood draw supplied the PBMCs. CDR3 length: 14 amino acids. The ends lost 6 bases at V and 7 bases at J; junction bases unmatched: 3. Germline V gives CDR1 MNHNS, CDR2 SASEGT. This clonotype showed up many times. TCR beta CDR3 region amplification was performed from RNA transcripts. The HTBI primer set was used in a first-round RT-PCR of the TCR CDR3. Each CDR3 protein gets one entry after TCRdb re-called the multiplex PCR reads with MiXCR. The data show 360,000 or so distinct CDR3 sequences, roughly 19% seen once. Material for sequencing was blood. The clonotype originates from a woman aged 18-30 years with Graves' hyperthyroidism. The J gene is TRBJ1-6, the V gene TRBV6-1, with 10 bases that match TRBD1. The CDR3 region is CASREGQGNSPLHF. The CDR3 region has the DNA TGTGCCAGCAGAGAGGGACAGGGGAATTCACCCCTCCACTTT.